This T cell receptor beta chain was retrieved from a study of T cells expressing NK-cell markers. At the level of the study: Beta-chain profiling covered CD3+CD56+NKG2C+, CD3+CD56+NKG2C- and CD3+CD56-NKG2C+ sorted subsets.

Reanalyzing the 5' RACE reads, TCRdb keeps one entry per CDR3 protein, without DNA. This sample contains hundreds of thousands of distinct CDR3 sequences. The germline gives CDR1 MNHEY, CDR2 SVGEGT. CDR3 length equals 14 residues. The TCR was taken from a man aged 18 to 35 in good health. Sequenced input: blood T cells: a sorted CD56 or NKG2C T cell subset, CD4+ or CD8+ T cells, or bulk PBMC T cells (not recorded which). The chain recombines TRBV6-2 or TRBV6-3 with TRBJ2-3. The CDR3 sequence is CASSYRGGTDTQYF.